This T cell receptor beta chain comes out of a study of blood T cell repertoires in COVID-19. Study as a whole: Sources were T cells, B-cell-depleted T cells, or PBMCs; the material itself was cDNA or gDNA.

Assignments of participants to cohorts depended upon their own reported clinical history. Recovered participants had two consecutive negative NP/OP PCR tests, healthcare professional clearance, or symptom resolution. In the authors' methods: Counts of nucleated cells, estimated from reference gene primer amplification, were obtained. Method: immunoSEQ multiplex PCR; TCRdb's copy keeps in-frame clones and lacks some. That table supplies the V and J calls and clone size; D and trimming were determined from the DNA. The sample has 350,000 to 400,000 clones, about 88% seen once. V dropped 4 bases and J dropped 0; count of bases not matched to a gene: 6. Germline V gives CDR1 SGHTS, CDR2 YDEGEE. CDR3 length: 16 residues.

This chain links TRBV5-8 with TRBJ2-7; TRBD1 matches at 11 bases. This TCR was recovered from a woman under 40 who had recovered from COVID-19. The material sequenced was PBMCs or T cells enriched from blood (not recorded which). The CDR3 sequence: CASSRPGTGGSYEQYF. CDR3 nucleotide sequence: TGTGCCAGCAGCCGTCCCGGGACAGGGGGCTCCTACGAGCAGTACTTC. Based on the CDR3 plus reference TRBV5-8 and TRBJ2-7, the full variable domain is EAGVTQSPTHLIKTRGQQATLRCSPISGHTSVYWYQQALGLGLQFLLWYDEGEERNRGNFPPRFSGRQFPNYSSELNVNALELEDSALYLCASSRPGTGGSYEQYFGPGTRLTVT.